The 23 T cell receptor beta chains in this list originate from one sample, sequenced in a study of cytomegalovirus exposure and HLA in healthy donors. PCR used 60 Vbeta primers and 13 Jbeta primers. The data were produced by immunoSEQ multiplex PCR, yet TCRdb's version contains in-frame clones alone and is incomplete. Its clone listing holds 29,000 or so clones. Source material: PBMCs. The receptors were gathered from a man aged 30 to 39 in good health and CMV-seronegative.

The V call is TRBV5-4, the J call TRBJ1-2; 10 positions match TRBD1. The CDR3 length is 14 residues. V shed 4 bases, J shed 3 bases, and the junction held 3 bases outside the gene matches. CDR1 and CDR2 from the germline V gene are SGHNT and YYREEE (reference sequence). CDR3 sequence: CASSTGTGDYGYTF. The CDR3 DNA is TGTGCCAGCAGCACAGGGACAGGGGACTATGGCTACACCTTC.

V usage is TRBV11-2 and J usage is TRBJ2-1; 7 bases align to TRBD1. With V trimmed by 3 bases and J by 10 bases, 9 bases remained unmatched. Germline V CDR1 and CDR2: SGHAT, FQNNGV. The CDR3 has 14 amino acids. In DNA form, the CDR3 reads TGTGCCAGCAGCTTTTCCACCCGACAGGGCGAGCAGTTCTTC. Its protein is CASSFSTRQGEQFF.

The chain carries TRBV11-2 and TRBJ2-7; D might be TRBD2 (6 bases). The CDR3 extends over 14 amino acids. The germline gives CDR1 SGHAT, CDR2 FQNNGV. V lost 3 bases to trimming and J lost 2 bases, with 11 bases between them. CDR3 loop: CASSFLAKPYEQYF. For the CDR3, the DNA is TGTGCCAGCAGCTTTCTAGCGAAACCCTACGAGCAGTACTTC.

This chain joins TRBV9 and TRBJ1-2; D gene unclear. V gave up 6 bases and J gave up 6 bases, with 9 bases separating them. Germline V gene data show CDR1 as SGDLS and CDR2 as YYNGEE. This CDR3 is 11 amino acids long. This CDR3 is CASTSGDGYTF. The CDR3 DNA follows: TGTGCCAGCACGTCCGGGGATGGCTACACCTTC.

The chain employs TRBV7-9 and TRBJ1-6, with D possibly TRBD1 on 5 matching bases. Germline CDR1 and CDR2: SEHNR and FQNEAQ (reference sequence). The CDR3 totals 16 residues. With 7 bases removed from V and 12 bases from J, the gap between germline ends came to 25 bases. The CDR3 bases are TGTGCCAGCACCTCATTCCGGGACTGGGGAGTGGAACCCCTCCACTTT. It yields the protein CASTSFRDWGVEPLHF. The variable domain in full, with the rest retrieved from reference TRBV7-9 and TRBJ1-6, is DTGVSQNPRHKITKRGQNVTFRCDPISEHNRLYWYRQTLGQGPEFLTYFQNEAQLEKSRLLSDRFSAERPKGSFSTLEIQRTEQGDSAMYLCASTSFRDWGVEPLHFGNGTRLTVT.

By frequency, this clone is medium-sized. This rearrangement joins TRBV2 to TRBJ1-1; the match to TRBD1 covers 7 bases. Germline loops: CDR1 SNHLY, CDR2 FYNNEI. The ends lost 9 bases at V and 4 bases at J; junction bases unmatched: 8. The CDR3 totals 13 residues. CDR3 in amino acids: CASMGQYGTEAFF. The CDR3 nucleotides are TGTGCCAGTATGGGACAGTATGGCACTGAAGCTTTCTTT. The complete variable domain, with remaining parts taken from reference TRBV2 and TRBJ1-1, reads EPEVTQTPSHQVTQMGQEVILRCVPISNHLYFYWYRQILGQKVEFLVSFYNNEISEKSEIFDDQFSVERPDGSNFTLKIRSTKLEDSAMYFCASMGQYGTEAFFGQGTRLTVV.

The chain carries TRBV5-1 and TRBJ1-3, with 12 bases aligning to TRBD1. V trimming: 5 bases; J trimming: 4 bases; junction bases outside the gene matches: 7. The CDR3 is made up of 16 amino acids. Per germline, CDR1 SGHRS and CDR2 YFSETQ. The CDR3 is CASRRGQGAPGNTIYF. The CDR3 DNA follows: TGCGCCAGCAGAAGGGGACAGGGGGCGCCAGGAAACACCATATATTTT. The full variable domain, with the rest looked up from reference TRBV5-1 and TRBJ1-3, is KAGVTQTPRYLIKTRGQQVTLSCSPISGHRSVSWYQQTPGQGLQFLFEYFSETQRNKGNFPGRFSGRQFSNSRSEMNVSTLELGDSALYLCASRRGQGAPGNTIYFGEGSWLTVV.

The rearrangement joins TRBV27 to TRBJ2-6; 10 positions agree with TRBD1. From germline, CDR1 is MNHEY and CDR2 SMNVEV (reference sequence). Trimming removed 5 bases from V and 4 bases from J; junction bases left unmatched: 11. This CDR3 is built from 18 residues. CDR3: CASSLLGQGLLGANVLTF. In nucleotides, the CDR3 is TGTGCCAGCAGTCTCCTGGGACAGGGGCTCCTCGGGGCCAACGTCCTGACTTTC.

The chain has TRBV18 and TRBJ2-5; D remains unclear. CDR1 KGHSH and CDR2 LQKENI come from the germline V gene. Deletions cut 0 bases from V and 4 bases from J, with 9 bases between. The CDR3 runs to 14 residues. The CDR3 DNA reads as TGTGCCAGCTCACCACCAGCGCAGTTAGAGACCCAGTACTTC. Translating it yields CASSPPAQLETQYF. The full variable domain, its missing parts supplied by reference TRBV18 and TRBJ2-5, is NAGVMQNPRHLVRRRGQEARLRCSPMKGHSHVYWYRQLPEEGLKFMVYLQKENIIDESGMPKERFSAEFPKEGPSILRIQQVVRGDSAAYFCASSPPAQLETQYFGPGTRLLVL.

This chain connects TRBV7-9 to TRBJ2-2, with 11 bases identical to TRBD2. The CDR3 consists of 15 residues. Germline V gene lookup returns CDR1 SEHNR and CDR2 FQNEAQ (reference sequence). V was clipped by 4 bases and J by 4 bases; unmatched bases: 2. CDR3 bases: TGTGCCAGCAGCTCCCTAGCGGGAGGCACCGGGGAGCTGTTTTTT. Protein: CASSSLAGGTGELFF.

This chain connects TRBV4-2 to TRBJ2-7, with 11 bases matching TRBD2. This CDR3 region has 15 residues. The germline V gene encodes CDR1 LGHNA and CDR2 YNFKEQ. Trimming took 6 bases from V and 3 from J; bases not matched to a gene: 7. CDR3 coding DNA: TGTGCCAGCAGATCACTAGCGGGAGACCGCTACGAGCAGTACTTC. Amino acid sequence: CASRSLAGDRYEQYF.

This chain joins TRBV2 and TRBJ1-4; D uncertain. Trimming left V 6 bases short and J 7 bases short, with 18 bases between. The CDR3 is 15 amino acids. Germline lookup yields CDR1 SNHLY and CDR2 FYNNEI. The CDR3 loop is CASRITWERREKLFF. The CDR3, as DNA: TGTGCCAGCAGGATTACCTGGGAGAGGCGTGAAAAACTGTTTTTT.

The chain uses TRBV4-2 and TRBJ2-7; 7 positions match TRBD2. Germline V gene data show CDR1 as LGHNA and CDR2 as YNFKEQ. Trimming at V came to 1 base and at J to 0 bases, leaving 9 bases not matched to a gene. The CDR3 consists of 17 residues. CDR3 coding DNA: TGTGCCAGCAGCCAAGGGGTTCTAGCGGAGAACTCCTACGAGCAGTACTTC. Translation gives CASSQGVLAENSYEQYF.

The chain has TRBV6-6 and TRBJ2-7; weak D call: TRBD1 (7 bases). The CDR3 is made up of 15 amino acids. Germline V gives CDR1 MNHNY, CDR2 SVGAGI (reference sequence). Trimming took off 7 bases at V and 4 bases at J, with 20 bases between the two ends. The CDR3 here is CASKDSGGTFYEQYF. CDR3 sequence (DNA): TGTGCCAGCAAAGACTCAGGGGGGACGTTTTACGAGCAGTACTTC.

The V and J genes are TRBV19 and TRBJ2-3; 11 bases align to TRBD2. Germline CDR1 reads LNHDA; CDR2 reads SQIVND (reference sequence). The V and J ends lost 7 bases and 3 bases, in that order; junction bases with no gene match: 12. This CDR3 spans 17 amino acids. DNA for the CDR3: TGTGCCAGTAACCCGCCCCCTAGCGGGGGGTTGACAGATACGCAGTATTTT. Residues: CASNPPPSGGLTDTQYF.

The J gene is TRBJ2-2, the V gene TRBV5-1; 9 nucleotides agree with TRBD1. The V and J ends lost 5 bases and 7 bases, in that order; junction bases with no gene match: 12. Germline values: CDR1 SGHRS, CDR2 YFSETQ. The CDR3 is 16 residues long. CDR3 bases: TGCGCCAGCAGACGGAAGACAGGGGGTGTTAACGGGGAGCTGTTTTTT. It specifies CASRRKTGGVNGELFF. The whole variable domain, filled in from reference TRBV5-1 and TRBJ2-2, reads KAGVTQTPRYLIKTRGQQVTLSCSPISGHRSVSWYQQTPGQGLQFLFEYFSETQRNKGNFPGRFSGRQFSNSRSEMNVSTLELGDSALYLCASRRKTGGVNGELFFGEGSRLTVL.

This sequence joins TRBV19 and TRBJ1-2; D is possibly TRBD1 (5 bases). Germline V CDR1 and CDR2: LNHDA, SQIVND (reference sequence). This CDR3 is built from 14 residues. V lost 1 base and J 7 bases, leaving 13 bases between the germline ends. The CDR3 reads CASSIATVTSGYTF. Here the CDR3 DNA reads TGTGCCAGTAGTATAGCGACAGTGACTAGTGGCTACACCTTC.

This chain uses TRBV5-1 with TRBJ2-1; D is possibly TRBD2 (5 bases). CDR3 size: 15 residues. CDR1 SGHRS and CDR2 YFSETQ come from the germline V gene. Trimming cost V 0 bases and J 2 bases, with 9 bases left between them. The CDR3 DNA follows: TGCGCCAGCAGCTTGGAGAGGGTCGCCTACAATGAGCAGTTCTTC. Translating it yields CASSLERVAYNEQFF.

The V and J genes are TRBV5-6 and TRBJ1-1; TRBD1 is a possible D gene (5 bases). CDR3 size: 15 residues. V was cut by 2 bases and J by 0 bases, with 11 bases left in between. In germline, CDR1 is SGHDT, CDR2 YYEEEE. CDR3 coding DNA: TGTGCCAGCAGCTTTTCGCCAGGGATGAACACTGAAGCTTTCTTT. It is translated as CASSFSPGMNTEAFF. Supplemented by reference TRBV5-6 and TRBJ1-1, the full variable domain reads DAGVTQSPTHLIKTRGQQVTLRCSPKSGHDTVSWYQQALGQGPQFIFQYYEEEERQRGNFPDRFSGHQFPNYSSELNVNALLLGDSALYLCASSFSPGMNTEAFFGQGTRLTVV.

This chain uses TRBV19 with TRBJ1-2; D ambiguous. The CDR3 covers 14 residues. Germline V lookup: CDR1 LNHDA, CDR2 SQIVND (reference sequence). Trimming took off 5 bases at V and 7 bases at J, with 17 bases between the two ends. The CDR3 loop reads CASSPSGVPTGYTF. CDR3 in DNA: TGTGCCAGTAGTCCATCGGGTGTCCCTACTGGCTACACCTTC.

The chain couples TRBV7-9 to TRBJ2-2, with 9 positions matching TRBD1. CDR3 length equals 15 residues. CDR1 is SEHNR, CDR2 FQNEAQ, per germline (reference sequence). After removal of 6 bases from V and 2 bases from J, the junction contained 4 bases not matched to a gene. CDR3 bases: TGTGCCAGCAGGCGGACAGGGGCTAACACCGGGGAGCTGTTTTTT. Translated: CASRRTGANTGELFF. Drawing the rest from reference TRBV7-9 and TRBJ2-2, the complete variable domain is DTGVSQNPRHKITKRGQNVTFRCDPISEHNRLYWYRQTLGQGPEFLTYFQNEAQLEKSRLLSDRFSAERPKGSFSTLEIQRTEQGDSAMYLCASRRTGANTGELFFGEGSRLTVL.

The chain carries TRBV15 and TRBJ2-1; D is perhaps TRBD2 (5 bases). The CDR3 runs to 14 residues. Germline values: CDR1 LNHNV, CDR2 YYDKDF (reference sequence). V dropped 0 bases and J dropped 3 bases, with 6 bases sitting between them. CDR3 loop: CATSRELVYNEQFF. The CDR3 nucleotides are TGTGCCACCAGCAGAGAACTAGTCTACAATGAGCAGTTCTTC.

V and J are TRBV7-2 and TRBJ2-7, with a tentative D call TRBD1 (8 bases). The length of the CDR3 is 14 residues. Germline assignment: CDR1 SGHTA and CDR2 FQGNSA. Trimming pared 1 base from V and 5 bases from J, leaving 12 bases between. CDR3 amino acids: CASSLGTGRDEQYF. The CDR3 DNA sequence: TGTGCCAGCAGCTTAGGGACAGGGAGGGACGAGCAGTACTTC.